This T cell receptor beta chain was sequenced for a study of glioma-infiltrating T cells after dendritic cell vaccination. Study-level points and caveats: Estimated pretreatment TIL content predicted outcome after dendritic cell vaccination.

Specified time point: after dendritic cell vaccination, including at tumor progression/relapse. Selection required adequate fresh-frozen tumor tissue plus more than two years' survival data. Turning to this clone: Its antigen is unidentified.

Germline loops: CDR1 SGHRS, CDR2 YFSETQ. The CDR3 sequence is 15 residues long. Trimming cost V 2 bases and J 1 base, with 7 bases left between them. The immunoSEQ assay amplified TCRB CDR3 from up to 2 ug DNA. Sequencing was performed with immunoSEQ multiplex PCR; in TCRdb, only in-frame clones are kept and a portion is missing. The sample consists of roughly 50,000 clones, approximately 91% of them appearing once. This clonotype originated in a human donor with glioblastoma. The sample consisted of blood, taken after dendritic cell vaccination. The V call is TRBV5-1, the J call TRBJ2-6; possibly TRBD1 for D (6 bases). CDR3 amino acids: CASSLRGSGANVLTF. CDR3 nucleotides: TGCGCCAGCAGCTTAAGGGGGTCTGGGGCCAACGTCCTGACTTTC.